The entry below describes one T cell receptor beta chain. V shed 1 base and J 6 bases; nucleotides not matched to a gene: 4. The germline gives CDR1 SGHRS, CDR2 YFSETQ. There are 15 residues in the CDR3. This record comes from a study of blood T cell repertoires in COVID-19. Study overall: Researchers got acute and convalescent COVID-19 samples from the United States, Italy and Spain.

The assay was immunoSEQ multiplex PCR, and TCRdb's table has in-frame clones only and misses some. The table includes around 92,000 clones, roughly 89% detected once. The receptor was derived from a woman older than 75 with active COVID-19. The chain is built from TRBV5-1 and TRBJ2-3, with 11 bases identical to TRBD2. The sequencing sample was made of peripheral blood. This CDR3 is CASSLIAGGRDTQYF. In nucleotides, the CDR3 is TGCGCCAGCAGCTTGATAGCGGGAGGGAGGGATACGCAGTATTTT.